Listed here are 5 T cell receptor beta chains from one sample, sequenced in a study of T cells in Graves' hyperthyroidism and ophthalmopathy. Authors of the study amplified TCR beta CDR3 regions from RNA transcripts. With the HTBI primer set, the TCR CDR3 went through a first round of RT-PCR. TCRdb re-analysed the multiplex PCR reads in MiXCR, keeping a single row per CDR3 protein. The sample has about 400,000 distinct CDR3 sequences; around 15% are singletons. Sequencing input: blood. All receptors derive from a woman aged 25 to 39 with Graves' ophthalmopathy.

This clonotype was found many times. This chain connects TRBV4-2 to TRBJ1-2; D is unresolved. Germline loops: CDR1 LGHNA, CDR2 YNFKEQ. This CDR3 has 14 amino acids. The ends were cut back, 0 bases at V and 4 bases at J, with 9 bases in the middle. CDR3 nucleotide sequence: TGTGCCAGCAGCCAAGAATACGCGTCCTATGGCTACACCTTC. The encoded protein is CASSQEYASYGYTF.

This clonotype showed up many times. CDR3 region: CASSLVGTGTGYEQYF. The CDR3 bases are TGTGCCAGCAGCTTAGTTGGAACAGGGACAGGGTACGAGCAGTACTTC. This chain links TRBV13 with TRBJ2-7, with 9 bases matching TRBD1. CDR1 and CDR2 from the germline V gene are PRHDT and FYEKMQ (reference sequence). CDR3 length: 16 amino acids. The ends lost 1 base at V and 4 bases at J; junction bases unmatched: 8.

This rearrangement joins TRBV28 to TRBJ1-2; D is uncertain. CDR1 is MDHEN and CDR2 is SYDVKM in the germline V gene. This CDR3 region has 11 residues. Between the trimmed V and J ends, which lost 5 bases and 8 bases, there was a span of 9 bases. The CDR3 spells CASSRRGGYTF. In DNA form, the CDR3 reads TGTGCCAGCAGTCGTAGAGGAGGCTACACCTTC.

The J gene is TRBJ1-2, the V gene TRBV7-2, with 11 nucleotides matching TRBD1. J lost 3 bases, V lost 4 bases, and 13 bases had no gene match. The germline V gene encodes CDR1 SGHTA and CDR2 FQGNSA. The CDR3 is 18 amino acids. The CDR3 reads CASSSTRTGGDNYYGYTF. CDR3 DNA sequence: TGTGCCAGCAGCTCCACAAGGACAGGGGGCGATAATTACTATGGCTACACCTTC.

This clonotype was detected only a few times. The chain has TRBV5-4 and TRBJ2-3, with 12 bases aligning to TRBD2. V lost 4 bases to trimming and J lost 6 bases; unmatched junction nucleotides: 12. In germline, CDR1 is SGHNT, CDR2 YYREEE (reference sequence). The CDR3 runs to 17 residues. The CDR3 spells CASSGTRLAGDPDTQYF. CDR3 nucleotide sequence: TGTGCCAGCAGCGGAACCCGACTAGCGGGGGATCCCGATACGCAGTATTTT.